These T cell receptor beta chains were read from a single sample in a study of memory CD4+ T cells and cytomegalovirus serostatus. Profiled with immunoSEQ multiplex PCR; TCRdb holds only in-frame clones, not every one. The sample records 35,000 to 50,000 clones, roughly three quarters being singletons. Specimen: memory CD4+ T cells from blood. These receptors all come from an adult in good health and CMV-seronegative. Both conserved end residues are part of each CDR3. Each record gives: J gene, V gene, D gene, clone size, CDR3 DNA, CDR3 protein. D genes are given only for firm matches. The size field is filled for only some rows; it gives once, few, many or a size class.

TRBJ1-2	TRBV19	-	-	TGTGCCAGTAGGGTCCCGGGGTTGGGCTATGGCTACACCTTC	CASRVPGLGYGYTF
TRBJ1-2	TRBV6-6	TRBD1	-	TGTGCCAGCACCCAGACAGGGGGATTATATGGCTACACCTTC	CASTQTGGLYGYTF
TRBJ1-2	TRBV2	-	-	TGTGCCAGCAGTCCAGGACAGCTGGGCTACACCTTC	CASSPGQLGYTF
TRBJ2-2	TRBV19	-	-	TGTGCCAGTAGTCAACGGGGGAGGACGGCGAACACCGGGGAGCTGTTTTTT	CASSQRGRTANTGELFF
TRBJ1-1	TRBV4-1	-	few	TGCGCCAGCAGCCGTATGGGGGGGGGTAACAGGGCTAACACTGAAGCTTTCTTT	CASSRMGGGNRANTEAFF
TRBJ2-3	TRBV5-1	TRBD1	few	TGCGCCTCTAGACAGGGTCCCGTTTCGGCAGATACGCAGTATTTT	CASRQGPVSADTQYF
TRBJ2-1	TRBV5-1	TRBD2	-	TGCGCCAGCAGCTTAACTAGCGGGGCTAGCTCCTACAATGAGCAGTTCTTC	CASSLTSGASSYNEQFF
TRBJ2-5	TRBV5-1	TRBD1	-	TGCGCCAGCAGCTCCGGGACAGGATGGGAGACCCAGTACTTC	CASSSGTGWETQYF
TRBJ1-3	TRBV5-8	-	-	TGTGCCAGCAGCTTGCCGACAGTCTCTGGAAACACCATATATTTT	CASSLPTVSGNTIYF
TRBJ2-7	TRBV10-2	TRBD1	-	TGCGCCAGCAGTGAGGTGGGACAGGGGACCTACGAGCAGTACTTC	CASSEVGQGTYEQYF
TRBJ2-5	TRBV11-2	-	-	TGTGCCAGCAGCTTAGTGAGCAGCGAGACCCAGTACTTC	CASSLVSSETQYF
TRBJ2-1	TRBV6-5	-	-	TGTGCCAGCAGTTATGGCCCCCACAATGAGCAGTTCTTC	CASSYGPHNEQFF
TRBJ1-1	TRBV2	TRBD1	-	TGTGCCAGCAGTCGGGACAGGGCGGGTGAAGCTTTCTTT	CASSRDRAGEAFF
TRBJ2-1	TRBV5-1	TRBD2	-	TGCGCCAGCAGAGAGGGTGGCGGGGGGAACTATGAGCAGTTCTTC	CASREGGGGNYEQFF
TRBJ1-2	TRBV13	TRBD1	once	TGTGCCAGCAGCTTAGGGGCGGGACAGGGAAACTATGGCTACACCTTC	CASSLGAGQGNYGYTF
TRBJ1-3	TRBV5-5	-	-	TGTGCCAGCAGCTCGTCTAGAAACACCATATATTTT	CASSSSRNTIYF
TRBJ2-1	TRBV7-9	-	-	TGTGCCAGCAGCTTAGGACAAGGGAATGAGCAGTTCTTC	CASSLGQGNEQFF
TRBJ2-7	TRBV7-2	TRBD2	-	TGTGCCAGCAGCATATCTAGCGGACTTTCCTACGAGCAGTACTTC	CASSISSGLSYEQYF
TRBJ1-1	TRBV5-1	-	-	TGCGCCAGCCGGTTATTTACGAACACTGAAGCTTTCTTT	CASRLFTNTEAFF
TRBJ1-1	TRBV7-8	-	-	TGTGCCAGCAGCTTAGATTCCGCAGGGCGGACTGAAGCTTTCTTT	CASSLDSAGRTEAFF
TRBJ1-5	TRBV2	-	few	TGTGCCAGCAGTCAGGGTCAGCCCCAGCATTTT	CASSQGQPQHF
TRBJ2-3	TRBV28	TRBD1	-	TGTGCCAGCAGTCCTTCCGGACAGGGCGCTAGCACAGATACGCAGTATTTT	CASSPSGQGASTDTQYF
TRBJ1-4	TRBV4-1	TRBD1	few	TGCGCCAGCAGCCAACTTCCGGGACAGGGGGCTGAAAAACTGTTTTTT	CASSQLPGQGAEKLFF
TRBJ2-5	TRBV5-1	TRBD2	-	TGCGCCAGCAGCTGGCCCTTAGCGGGGCTGACTGGCTGGAGAAAGACCCAGTACTTC	CASSWPLAGLTGWRKTQYF
TRBJ2-1	TRBV5-1	TRBD1	-	TGCGCCAGCACGTCGGGCACAGGGGCGAGAGGCAATGAGCAGTTCTTC	CASTSGTGARGNEQFF
TRBJ1-1	TRBV5-1	-	-	TGCGCCAGCCGCATCCGCCTCGGGGAAGTAAAAGCTTTCTTT	CASRIRLGEVKAFF
TRBJ2-3	TRBV5-6	-	few	TGTGCCAGCAGCTTGATGGGGACAGATACGCAGTATTTT	CASSLMGTDTQYF
TRBJ2-1	TRBV27	TRBD2	-	TGTGCCAGCAGTTCACCGCGACTAGCGGGGGTAAGCAATGAGCAGTTCTTC	CASSSPRLAGVSNEQFF
TRBJ1-2	TRBV6-6	-	-	TGTGCCAGCAGTTACGACAGTACCTATGGCTACACCTTC	CASSYDSTYGYTF
TRBJ1-6	TRBV25-1	-	-	TGTGCCAGCAGCCCCGGCTCCTATAATTCACCCCTCCACTTT	CASSPGSYNSPLHF
TRBJ1-6	TRBV5-6	-	few	TGTGCCAGCAGCCCACTTCCGGATTCACCCCTCCACTTT	CASSPLPDSPLHF
TRBJ1-5	TRBV28	-	few	TGTGCCAGCAGGCCGGAATTAGCTCGGAATCAGCCCCAGCATTTT	CASRPELARNQPQHF
TRBJ2-1	TRBV11-3	-	-	TGTGCCAGCAGCTCACCAGGGTATGAGCAGTTCTTC	CASSSPGYEQFF
TRBJ2-5	TRBV5-6	-	once	TGTGCCAGCAGCTTGAACACAGGGATCCAAGAGACCCAGTACTTC	CASSLNTGIQETQYF
TRBJ2-7	TRBV10-1	TRBD2	once	TGCGCCAGCAGTGAGAGCGGGGGGTCCTACGAGCAGTACTTC	CASSESGGSYEQYF
TRBJ2-4	TRBV5-6	-	-	TGTGCCAGCGCGTCCGGCTTAGCCAAAAACATTCAGTACTTC	CASASGLAKNIQYF
TRBJ2-7	TRBV25-1	TRBD1	-	TGTGCCAGCAGCCACAATCGACAGGGGCCCTACGAGCAGTACTTC	CASSHNRQGPYEQYF
TRBJ2-7	TRBV5-4	-	-	TGTGCCAGCAGCTTGGGATCTACTACCTACGAGCAGTACTTC	CASSLGSTTYEQYF
TRBJ2-1	TRBV9	TRBD2	few	TGTGCCAGCAGCGCCCAGTCGGGACTAGTATACGGGCATGAGCAGTTCTTC	CASSAQSGLVYGHEQFF
TRBJ2-7	TRBV13	-	-	TGTGCCAGCAGCTTAGATAAGGGCCATAACCTTGAGCAGTACTTC	CASSLDKGHNLEQYF
TRBJ1-5	TRBV5-8	-	once	TGTGCCAGCAGCCCTAGACAATATAGCAATCAGCCCCAGCATTTT	CASSPRQYSNQPQHF
TRBJ1-1	TRBV7-9	-	-	TGTGCCAGCAGCCAGGATGGGAGGAACACTGAAGCTTTCTTT	CASSQDGRNTEAFF
TRBJ1-1	TRBV20-1	-	few	TGCAGTGCCGCCCCCGACACTGAAGCTTTCTTT	CSAAPDTEAFF
TRBJ2-3	TRBV2	TRBD1	-	TGTGCCAGCATGACAGGGCCCTGGGAAGATACGCAGTATTTT	CASMTGPWEDTQYF
TRBJ1-1	TRBV5-6	-	-	TGTGCCAGCAGCTTAAGGACAATGAACACTGAAGCTTTCTTT	CASSLRTMNTEAFF
TRBJ2-3	TRBV11-2	-	-	TGTGCCAGCAGCGTCGGCACTAGAAGCGCAGATACGCAGTATTTT	CASSVGTRSADTQYF
TRBJ2-7	TRBV5-5	-	-	TGTGCCAGCAGCTCGGGACTTACCCTCTACGAGCAGTACTTC	CASSSGLTLYEQYF
TRBJ1-1	TRBV6-1	TRBD1	-	TGTGCCAGCTTTCTGACAGGGGGCTTCACTGAAGCTTTCTTT	CASFLTGGFTEAFF
TRBJ1-2	TRBV5-6	-	few	TGTGCCAGCAGCTTGTGGGGCTATGGCTACACCTTC	CASSLWGYGYTF
TRBJ2-3	TRBV11-2	-	-	TGTGCCAGCAGCTTAGACGGGAGAAACACAGATACGCAGTATTTT	CASSLDGRNTDTQYF
TRBJ1-1	TRBV10-3	TRBD1	few	TGTGCCATCAGTGACGGGACAGGGGCAGGCGCTGAAGCTTTCTTT	CAISDGTGAGAEAFF
TRBJ2-7	TRBV27	TRBD2	-	TGTGCCAGCAGTTTGTGGGGGGGTGCGCAGTACTTC	CASSLWGGAQYF